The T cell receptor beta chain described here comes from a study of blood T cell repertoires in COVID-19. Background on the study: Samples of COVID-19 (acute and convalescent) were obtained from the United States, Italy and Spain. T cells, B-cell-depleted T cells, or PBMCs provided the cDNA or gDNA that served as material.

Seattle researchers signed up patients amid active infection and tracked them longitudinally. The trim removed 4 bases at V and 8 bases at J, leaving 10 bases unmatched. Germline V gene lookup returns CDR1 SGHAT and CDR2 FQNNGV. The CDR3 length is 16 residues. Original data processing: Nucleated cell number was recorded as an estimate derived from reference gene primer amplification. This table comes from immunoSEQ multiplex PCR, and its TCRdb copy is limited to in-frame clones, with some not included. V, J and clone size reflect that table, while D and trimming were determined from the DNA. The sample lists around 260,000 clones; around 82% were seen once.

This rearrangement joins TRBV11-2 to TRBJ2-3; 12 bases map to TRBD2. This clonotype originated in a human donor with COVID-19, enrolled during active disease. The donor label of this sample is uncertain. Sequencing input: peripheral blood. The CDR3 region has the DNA TGTGCCAGCAGCTCCCGACTAGCGGGAGTTCTGGGTACGCAGTATTTT. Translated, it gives CASSSRLAGVLGTQYF.